Each of the 11 T cell receptor beta chains below was sequenced from the same sample in a study of HIV-infected patients and healthy controls. No cell fractionation was done, so the repertoire covers all unsorted peripheral blood T cells. Alpha and beta constant-region primers primed reverse transcription of approximately 0.55 ug RNA. Using multiplexing indices, alpha and beta chain libraries were generated apart by chain-specific third strand synthesis. TCRdb re-analysed the 5' RACE reads in MiXCR, keeping a single row per CDR3 protein. The repertoire holds around 7,800 distinct CDR3 sequences, with roughly 6.1% as singletons. The sample in question was blood, obtained before antiretroviral therapy. These receptors all stem from an adult with HIV infection.

This clonotype occurred many times. The chain carries TRBV6-2 or TRBV6-3 and TRBJ1-2, with 7 positions matching TRBD1. The germline V gene has CDR1 MNHEY and CDR2 SVGEGT. The V and J ends lost 0 bases and 8 bases, in that order; junction bases with no gene match: 6. The CDR3 loop spans 14 amino acids. CDR3 in amino acids: CASSYSSRGSGYTF. The CDR3 bases are TGTGCCAGCAGTTACTCGAGCAGGGGGAGCGGCTACACCTTC.

By proportion, this clonotype is medium-sized. The chain couples TRBV6-2 or TRBV6-3 to TRBJ2-7, with D possibly called TRBD1 or TRBD2 (5 bases each). Germline V lookup: CDR1 MNHEY, CDR2 SVGEGT. With 8 bases removed from V and 12 bases from J, the gap between germline ends came to 17 bases. CDR3 length equals 11 residues. CDR3 in amino acids: CASGTKGRRYF. The CDR3 DNA is TGTGCCAGCGGGACGAAGGGGCGCCGGTACTTC.

This clonotype was seen ten or more times. The J gene is TRBJ1-1, the V gene TRBV11-2; D gene unclear. This CDR3 has 12 residues. Deletions cut 1 base from V and 4 bases from J, with 4 bases between. Germline V gene sequence: CDR1 SGHAT, CDR2 FQNNGV. Written as DNA, the CDR3 is TGTGCCAGCAGCTTAGGGTTCACTGAAGCTTTCTTT. This encodes CASSLGFTEAFF.

This clonotype has ten or more counts. The V and J genes are TRBV2 and TRBJ1-2; D gene ambiguous. Germline lookup yields CDR1 SNHLY and CDR2 FYNNEI. This CDR3 contains 11 residues. V gave up 4 bases and J gave up 5 bases, with 5 bases separating them. CDR3 nucleotide sequence: TGTGCCAGCAGTGGAGAGTATGGCTACACCTTC. Protein: CASSGEYGYTF.

V usage is TRBV4-3 and J usage is TRBJ1-4, with 10 bases that match TRBD1. The CDR3 totals 15 residues. Germline-derived CDR1 and CDR2 are LGHNA and YSLEER. V gave up 3 bases and J gave up 8 bases; unmatched junction bases: 6. The CDR3 DNA sequence: TGCGCCAGCAGCCAGGGGGACAGGGGAGGCGAAAAACTGTTTTTT. It specifies CASSQGDRGGEKLFF.

The sample holds many counts of this clonotype. The V and J genes are TRBV18 and TRBJ1-4; D call uncertain. CDR3 length equals 15 residues. Germline V gene lookup returns CDR1 KGHSH and CDR2 LQKENI. V lost 4 bases and J lost 7, with 16 bases in between. The CDR3 region has the DNA TGTGCCAGCTCACGGAGCGCATCGGGATCTGAAAAACTGTTTTTT. This sequence encodes CASSRSASGSEKLFF.

This clonotype was counted ten times or more. V gene TRBV10-3 combines with J gene TRBJ2-7; TRBD1 matches 8 bases. The V gene's germline CDR1 is ENHRY and CDR2 SYGVKD. The CDR3 sequence is 13 residues long. With V trimmed by 4 bases and J by 6 bases, 5 bases remained unmatched. Here the CDR3 reads CAISATGEAEQYV. Here the CDR3 DNA reads TGTGCCATCAGTGCGACAGGGGAGGCCGAGCAGTACGTC.

Within the sample, this clonotype is medium-sized. The chain links TRBV29-1 to TRBJ2-3; D possibly matches TRBD1 or TRBD2 (5 bases each). The CDR3 loop spans 15 amino acids. CDR1 is SQVTM, CDR2 ANQGSEA, per germline. V was clipped by 6 bases and J by 0 bases, with 16 bases between them. The CDR3 protein is CSVDRLGRSTDTQYF. The CDR3 DNA is TGCAGCGTAGACCGGCTGGGACGGAGCACAGATACGCAGTATTTT.

This clonotype was recorded many times. This chain uses TRBV5-6 with TRBJ2-3; D uncertain. Germline V lookup: CDR1 SGHDT, CDR2 YYEEEE. This CDR3 contains 16 residues. V lost 0 bases and J 1 base, leaving 12 bases between the germline ends. This CDR3 is CASSLAEGIRTDTQYF. CDR3 sequence (DNA): TGTGCCAGCAGCTTGGCCGAAGGGATTCGCACAGATACGCAGTATTTT.

By proportion, this clonotype is medium-sized (0.01 to 0.1%). The gene calls are TRBV27 and TRBJ2-3; D is unclear. The CDR3 spans 13 residues. The germline CDR1 and CDR2 sequences are MNHEY and SMNVEV (reference sequence). V lost 2 bases and J 3 bases, leaving 6 bases between the germline ends. Here the CDR3 reads CASSLAVTDTQYF. The CDR3 DNA is TGTGCCAGCAGTTTAGCGGTTACAGATACGCAGTATTTT.

On this clonotype: A read error may explain this, as a much larger clone is one base away. This chain uses TRBV6-1 with TRBJ2-1, with a weak D call TRBD1 (6 bases). CDR3 length: 14 amino acids. V was pared by 5 bases and J by 5 bases, with 13 bases between. Germline V gives CDR1 MNHNS, CDR2 SASEGT. CDR3 in amino acids: CASSRQDRHNEQFF. CDR3 nucleotide sequence: TGTGCCAGCAGTCGACAGGATAGGCACAATGAGCAGTTCTTC.